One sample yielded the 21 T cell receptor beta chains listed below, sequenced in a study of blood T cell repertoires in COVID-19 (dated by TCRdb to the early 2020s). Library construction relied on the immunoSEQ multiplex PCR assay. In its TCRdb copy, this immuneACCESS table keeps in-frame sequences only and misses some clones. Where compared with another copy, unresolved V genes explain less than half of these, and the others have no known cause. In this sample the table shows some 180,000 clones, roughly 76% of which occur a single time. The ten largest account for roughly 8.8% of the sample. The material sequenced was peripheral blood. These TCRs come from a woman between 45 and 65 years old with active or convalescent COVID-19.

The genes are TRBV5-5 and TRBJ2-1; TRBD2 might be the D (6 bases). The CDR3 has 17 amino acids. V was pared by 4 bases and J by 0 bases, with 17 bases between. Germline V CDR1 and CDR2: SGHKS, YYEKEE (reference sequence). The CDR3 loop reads CASSPSAGFNSYNEQFF. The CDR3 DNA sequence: TGTGCCAGCAGCCCCTCCGCGGGGTTCAACTCCTACAATGAGCAGTTCTTC.

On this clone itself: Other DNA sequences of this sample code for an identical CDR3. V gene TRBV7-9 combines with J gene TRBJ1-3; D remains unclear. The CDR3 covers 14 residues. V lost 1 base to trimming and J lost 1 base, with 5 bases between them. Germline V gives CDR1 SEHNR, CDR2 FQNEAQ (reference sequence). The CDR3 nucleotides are TGTGCCAGCAGCTTAGGCGGGTCTGGAAACACCATATATTTT. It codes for CASSLGGSGNTIYF. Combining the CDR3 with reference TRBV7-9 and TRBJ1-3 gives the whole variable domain DTGVSQNPRHKITKRGQNVTFRCDPISEHNRLYWYRQTLGQGPEFLTYFQNEAQLEKSRLLSDRFSAERPKGSFSTLEIQRTEQGDSAMYLCASSLGGSGNTIYFGEGSWLTVV.

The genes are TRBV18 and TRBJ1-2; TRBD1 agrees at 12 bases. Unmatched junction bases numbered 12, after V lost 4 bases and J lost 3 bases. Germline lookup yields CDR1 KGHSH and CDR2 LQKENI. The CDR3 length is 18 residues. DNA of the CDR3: TGTGCCAGCTCACGGGGAGCCGGGACAGGGGGCTCGTACTATGGCTACACCTTC. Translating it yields CASSRGAGTGGSYYGYTF.

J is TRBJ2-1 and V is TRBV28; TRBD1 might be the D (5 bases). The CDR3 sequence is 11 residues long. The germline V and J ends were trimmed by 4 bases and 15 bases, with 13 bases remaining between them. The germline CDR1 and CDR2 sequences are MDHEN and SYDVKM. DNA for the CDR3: TGTGCCAGCAGTTCGAAGGGGATGCCGTTCTTC. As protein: CASSSKGMPFF. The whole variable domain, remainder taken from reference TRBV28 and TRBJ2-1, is DVKVTQSSRYLVKRTGEKVFLECVQDMDHENMFWYRQDPGLGLRLIYFSYDVKMKEKGDIPEGYSVSREKKERFSLILESASTNQTSMYLCASSSKGMPFFGPGTRLTVL.

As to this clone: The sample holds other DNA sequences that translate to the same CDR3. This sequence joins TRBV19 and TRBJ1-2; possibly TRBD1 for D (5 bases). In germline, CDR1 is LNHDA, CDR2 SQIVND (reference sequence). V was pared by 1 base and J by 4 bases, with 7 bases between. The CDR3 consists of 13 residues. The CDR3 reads CASSIGRAYGYTF. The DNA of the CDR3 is TGTGCCAGTAGTATAGGCAGGGCCTATGGCTACACCTTC.

The CDR3 bases are TGTGCCTGGAGTGAGGGGGTGAACACTGAAGCTTTCTTT. This gives the protein CAWSEGVNTEAFF. The chain recombines TRBV30 with TRBJ1-1; D perhaps matches TRBD1 (6 bases). The CDR3 is made up of 13 amino acids. Trimming left V 1 base short and J 0 bases short, with 6 bases between. Germline CDR1 GTSNPN, CDR2 SVGIG (reference sequence).

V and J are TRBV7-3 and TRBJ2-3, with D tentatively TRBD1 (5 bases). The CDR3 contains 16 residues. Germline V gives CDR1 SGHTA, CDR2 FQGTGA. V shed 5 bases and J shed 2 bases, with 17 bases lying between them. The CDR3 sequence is CASSLVGREATDTQYF. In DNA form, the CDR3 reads TGTGCCAGCAGCCTCGTGGGGCGAGAGGCCACAGATACGCAGTATTTT.

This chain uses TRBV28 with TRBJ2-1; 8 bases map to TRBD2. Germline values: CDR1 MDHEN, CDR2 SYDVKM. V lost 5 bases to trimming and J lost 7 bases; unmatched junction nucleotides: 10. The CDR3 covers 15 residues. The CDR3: CASSLTSGGRNEQFF. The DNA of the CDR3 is TGTGCCAGCAGTCTTACTAGCGGCGGAAGGAATGAGCAGTTCTTC.

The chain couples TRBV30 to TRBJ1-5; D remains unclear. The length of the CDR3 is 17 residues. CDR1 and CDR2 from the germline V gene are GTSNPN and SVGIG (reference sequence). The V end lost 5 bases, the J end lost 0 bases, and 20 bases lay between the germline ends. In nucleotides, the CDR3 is TGTGCCTGGTGCCCTGACTTCCAGCGCTATAGCAATCAGCCCCAGCATTTT. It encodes CAWCPDFQRYSNQPQHF.

The CDR3 sequence: CASSHTLELMNYGYTF. CDR3 bases: TGTGCCAGTAGTCATACCCTGGAGCTGATGAACTATGGCTACACCTTC. This chain uses TRBV19 with TRBJ1-2, with D unclear. The ends were cut back, 5 bases at V and 2 bases at J, with 18 bases in the middle. The CDR3 totals 16 residues. Germline CDR1 reads LNHDA; CDR2 reads SQIVND (reference sequence).

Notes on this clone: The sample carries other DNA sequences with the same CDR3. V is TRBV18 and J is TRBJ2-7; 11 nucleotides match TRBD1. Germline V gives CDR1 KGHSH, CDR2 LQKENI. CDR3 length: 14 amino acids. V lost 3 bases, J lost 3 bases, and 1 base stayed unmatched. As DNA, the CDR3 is TGTGCCAGCTCACCGGGGACAGGGGGCTACGAGCAGTACTTC. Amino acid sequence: CASSPGTGGYEQYF.

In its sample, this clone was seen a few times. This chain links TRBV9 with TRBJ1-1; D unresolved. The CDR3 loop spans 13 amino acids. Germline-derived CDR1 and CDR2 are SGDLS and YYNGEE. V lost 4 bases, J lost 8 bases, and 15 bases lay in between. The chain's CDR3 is CASSPVSSGEAFF. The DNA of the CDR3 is TGTGCCAGCAGCCCCGTCAGCTCGGGAGAAGCTTTCTTT.

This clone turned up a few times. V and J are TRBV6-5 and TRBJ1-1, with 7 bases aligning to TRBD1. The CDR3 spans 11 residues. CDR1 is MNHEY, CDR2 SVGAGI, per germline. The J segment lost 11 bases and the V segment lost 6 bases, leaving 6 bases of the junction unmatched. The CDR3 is CASRTQGIAFF. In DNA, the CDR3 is TGTGCCAGCAGGACACAGGGGATCGCTTTCTTT.

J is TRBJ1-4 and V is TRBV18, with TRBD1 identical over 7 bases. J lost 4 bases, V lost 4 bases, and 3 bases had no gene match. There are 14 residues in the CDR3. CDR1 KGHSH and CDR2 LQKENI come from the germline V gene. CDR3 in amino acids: CASSRGQDNEKLFF. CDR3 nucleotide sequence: TGTGCCAGCTCACGAGGACAGGATAATGAAAAACTGTTTTTT.

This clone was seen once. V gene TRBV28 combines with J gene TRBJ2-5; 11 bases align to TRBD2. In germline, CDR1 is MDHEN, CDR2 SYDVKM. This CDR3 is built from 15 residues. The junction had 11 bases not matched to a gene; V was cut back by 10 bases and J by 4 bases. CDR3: CATLSYSGRGETQYF. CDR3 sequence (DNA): TGTGCCACCTTATCGTATAGCGGGAGGGGAGAGACCCAGTACTTC.

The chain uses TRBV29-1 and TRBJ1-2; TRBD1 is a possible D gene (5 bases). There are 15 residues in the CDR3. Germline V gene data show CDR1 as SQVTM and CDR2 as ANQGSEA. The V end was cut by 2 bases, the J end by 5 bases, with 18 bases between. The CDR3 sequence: CSVEFRDSDRYGYTF. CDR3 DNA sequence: TGCAGCGTTGAATTTCGGGACTCTGATCGGTATGGCTACACCTTC.

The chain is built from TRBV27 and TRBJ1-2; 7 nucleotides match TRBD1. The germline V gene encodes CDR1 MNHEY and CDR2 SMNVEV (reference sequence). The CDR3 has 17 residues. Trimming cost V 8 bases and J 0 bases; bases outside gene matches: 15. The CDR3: CASGIGGRTGANYGYTF. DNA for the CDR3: TGTGCCAGCGGCATCGGGGGTCGGACAGGAGCTAACTATGGCTACACCTTC.

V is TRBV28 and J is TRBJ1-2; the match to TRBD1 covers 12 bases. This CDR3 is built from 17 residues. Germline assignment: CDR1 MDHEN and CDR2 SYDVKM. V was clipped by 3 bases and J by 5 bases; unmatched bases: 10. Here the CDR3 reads CASSLGTGGAGAYGYTF. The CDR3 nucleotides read TGTGCCAGCAGTTTGGGGACAGGGGGCGCCGGGGCGTATGGCTACACCTTC.

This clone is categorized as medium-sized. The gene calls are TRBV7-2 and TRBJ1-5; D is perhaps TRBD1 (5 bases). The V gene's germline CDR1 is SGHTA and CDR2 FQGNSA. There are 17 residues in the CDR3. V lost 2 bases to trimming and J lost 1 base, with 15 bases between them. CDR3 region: CASSLWSGGRSNQPQHF. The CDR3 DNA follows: TGTGCCAGCAGCTTATGGTCGGGGGGGAGAAGCAATCAGCCCCAGCATTTT.

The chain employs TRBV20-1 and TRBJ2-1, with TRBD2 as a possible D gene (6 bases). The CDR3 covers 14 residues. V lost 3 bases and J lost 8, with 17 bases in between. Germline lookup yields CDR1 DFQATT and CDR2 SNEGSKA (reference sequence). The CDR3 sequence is CSASTRGLYYEQFF. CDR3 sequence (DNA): TGCAGTGCTAGTACTAGGGGACTTTATTATGAGCAGTTCTTC.

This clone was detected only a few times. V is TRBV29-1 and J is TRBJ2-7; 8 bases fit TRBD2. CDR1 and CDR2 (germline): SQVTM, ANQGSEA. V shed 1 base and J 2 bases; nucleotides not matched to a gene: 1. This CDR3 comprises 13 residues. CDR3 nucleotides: TGCAGCGTTGAAGGGACTAGCCCCTACGAGCAGTACTTC. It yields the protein CSVEGTSPYEQYF.